This T cell receptor beta chain was sequenced during a study of blood T cell repertoires in COVID-19. Overall study context: The United States, Italy and Spain provided the acute and convalescent COVID-19 samples. T cells, B-cell-depleted T cells, or PBMCs provided the cDNA or gDNA that served as material.

In the source study's methods: Nucleated cell number was recorded as an estimate derived from reference gene primer amplification. Libraries were prepared by immunoSEQ multiplex PCR; TCRdb keeps only in-frame clonotypes and omits some of them. V, J and clone size derive from that table, while D and trimming were established from the DNA sequence. This table holds approximately 280,000 clones, roughly 85% found once. After removal of 0 bases from V and 1 base from J, the junction contained 5 bases not matched to a gene. Germline V CDR1 and CDR2: SGDLS, YYNGEE. The CDR3 totals 16 residues. This clone was recorded only once.

This clonotype originated in a man aged 45-65 years with active or convalescent COVID-19. Sequencing used peripheral blood. The chain recombines TRBV9 with TRBJ2-5; 8 positions match TRBD2. The DNA of the CDR3 is TGTGCCAGCAGCGTAGGCGGGGGGTTGGTCCAAGAGACCCAGTACTTC. It yields the protein CASSVGGGLVQETQYF.